This TCR beta chain was found in a study of sequential checkpoint blockade in melanoma. Across the study: Both treatment sequences were followed by maintenance nivolumab.

Treatment in this sample: randomized to nivolumab then ipilimumab (arm A) or the reverse (arm B). From thawed PBMCs, live CD3+CD8+ cells negative for CD19 and CD56 were sorted. This clone appeared a few times. The CDR3 is 16 amino acids. Germline V CDR1 and CDR2: LGHNA, YSLEER. The V end was cut by 6 bases, the J end by 0 bases, with 18 bases between. Here immunoSEQ multiplex PCR was the method, and the copy in TCRdb shows in-frame clones only, minus some. This table holds fewer than 30,000 clones, approximately 83% found once. This TCR came from a human donor with melanoma. The rearrangement joins TRBV4-3 to TRBJ2-7; D is possibly TRBD2 (6 bases). The sequenced sample was CD8+ T cells sorted from blood (inferred from file names), obtained from a patient given nivolumab and ipilimumab in sequence. The CDR3 DNA is TGCGCCAGCAGTTTCGAGGCGGGGCCCAACTCCTACGAGCAGTACTTC. Translation gives CASSFEAGPNSYEQYF.